Detailed here is one T cell receptor (beta chain). This sample was taken from a study of T cells in localized non-small cell lung cancer. The protocol was immunoSEQ multiplex PCR, while the TCRdb copy is restricted to in-frame clones and leaves out a portion. Here the sample spans about 78,000 clones, about four fifths being singletons. The sequencing used peripheral blood, collected before any cancer treatment. The clonotype originates from a man between 35 and 75 years old with stage I lung adenocarcinoma.

The CDR3, as DNA: TGTGCCAGCCGACAGGGGGCCGACACTGAAGCTTTCTTT. It codes for CASRQGADTEAFF. The chain combines TRBV18 with TRBJ1-1, with 10 positions matching TRBD1. The CDR3 runs 13 residues. V dropped 8 bases and J dropped 3; count of bases not matched to a gene: 3. The germline CDR1 and CDR2 sequences are KGHSH and LQKENI.